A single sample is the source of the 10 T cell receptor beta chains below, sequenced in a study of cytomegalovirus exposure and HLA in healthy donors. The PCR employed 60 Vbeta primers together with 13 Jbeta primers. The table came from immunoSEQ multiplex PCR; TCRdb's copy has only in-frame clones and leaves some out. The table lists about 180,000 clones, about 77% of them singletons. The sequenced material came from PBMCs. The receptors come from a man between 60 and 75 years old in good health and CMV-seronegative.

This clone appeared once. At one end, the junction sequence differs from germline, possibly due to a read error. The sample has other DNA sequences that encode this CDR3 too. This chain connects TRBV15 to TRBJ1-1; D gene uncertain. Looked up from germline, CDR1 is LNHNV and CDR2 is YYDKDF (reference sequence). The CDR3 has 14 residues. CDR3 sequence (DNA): TGTGCCACCAGCAGAGACAGAATGAATACTGAAGCTTTCTTT. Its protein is CATSRDRMNTEAFF.

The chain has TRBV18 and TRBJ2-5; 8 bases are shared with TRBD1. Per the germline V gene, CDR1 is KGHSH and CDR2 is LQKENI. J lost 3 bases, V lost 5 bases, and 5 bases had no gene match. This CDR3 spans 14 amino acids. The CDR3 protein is CASSSQGVEETQYF. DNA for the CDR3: TGTGCCAGCTCATCACAGGGGGTAGAAGAGACCCAGTACTTC.

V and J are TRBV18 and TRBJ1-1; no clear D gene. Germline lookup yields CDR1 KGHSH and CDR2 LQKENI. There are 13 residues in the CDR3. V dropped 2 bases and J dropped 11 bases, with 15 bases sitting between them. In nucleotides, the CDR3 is TGTGCCAGCTCACCAGGGAGGAGAGAATCGGCTTTCTTT. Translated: CASSPGRRESAFF.

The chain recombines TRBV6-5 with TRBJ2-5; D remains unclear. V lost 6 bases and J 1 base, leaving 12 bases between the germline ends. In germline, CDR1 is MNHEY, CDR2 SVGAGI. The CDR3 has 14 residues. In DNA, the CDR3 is TGTGCCAGCAGCCACGACTGGCCCCAAGAGACCCAGTACTTC. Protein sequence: CASSHDWPQETQYF.

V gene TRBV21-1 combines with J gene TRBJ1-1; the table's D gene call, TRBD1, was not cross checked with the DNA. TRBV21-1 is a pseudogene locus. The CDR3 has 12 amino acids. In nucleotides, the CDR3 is TGTGCCAGCAGCAAACTACAGGGGGGGGCTTTCTTT. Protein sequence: CASSKLQGGAFF.

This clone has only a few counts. DNA of the CDR3: TGTGCCAGCAGCGTGGCCCCCAACAATGAGCAGTTCTTC. Its translation: CASSVAPNNEQFF. This chain connects TRBV9 to TRBJ2-1; D is undetermined. Trimming took off 2 bases at V and 5 bases at J, with 8 bases between the two ends. CDR1 SGDLS and CDR2 YYNGEE come from the germline V gene. The CDR3 is 13 amino acids. Using reference TRBV9 and TRBJ2-1 for the parts outside the CDR3, the full variable domain is DSGVTQTPKHLITATGQRVTLRCSPRSGDLSVYWYQQSLDQGLQFLIQYYNGEERAKGNILERFSAQQFPDLHSELNLSSLELGDSALYFCASSVAPNNEQFFGPGTRLTVL.

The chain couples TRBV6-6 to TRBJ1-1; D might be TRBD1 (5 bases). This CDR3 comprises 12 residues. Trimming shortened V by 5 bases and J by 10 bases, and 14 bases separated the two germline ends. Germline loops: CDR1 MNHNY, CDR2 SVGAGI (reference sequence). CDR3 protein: CASSTTAQGAFF. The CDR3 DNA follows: TGTGCCAGCAGTACGACGGCTCAGGGAGCTTTCTTT.

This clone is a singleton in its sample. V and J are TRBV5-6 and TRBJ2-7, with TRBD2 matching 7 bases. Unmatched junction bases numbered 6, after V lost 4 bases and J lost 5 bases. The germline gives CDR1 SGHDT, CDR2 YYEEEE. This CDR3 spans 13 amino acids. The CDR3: CASSGWGGDEQYF. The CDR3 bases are TGTGCCAGCAGCGGGTGGGGGGGGGACGAGCAGTACTTC.

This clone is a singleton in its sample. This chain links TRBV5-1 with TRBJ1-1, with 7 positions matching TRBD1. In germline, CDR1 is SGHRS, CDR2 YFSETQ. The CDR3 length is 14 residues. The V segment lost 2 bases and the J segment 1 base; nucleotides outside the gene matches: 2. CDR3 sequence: CASSFGQENTEAFF. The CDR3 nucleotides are TGCGCCAGCAGCTTCGGACAGGAGAACACTGAAGCTTTCTTT.

CDR3 region: CASSLEGREEKLFF. In nucleotides, the CDR3 is TGCGCCAGCAGCTTGGAGGGGAGGGAGGAAAAACTGTTTTTT. V usage is TRBV5-1 and J usage is TRBJ1-4, with D maybe TRBD1 (5 bases). The CDR3 length is 14 residues. Trimming removed 0 bases at V and 8 bases at J, with 11 bases between. In germline, CDR1 is SGHRS, CDR2 YFSETQ.